This paragraph covers one T cell receptor beta chain sequence. Its antigen is not identified. Time point noted: week 5, during vaccination. Vaccinated patients received 300 ug of mutant IDH1 20-mer peptide per dose, with topical imiquimod. These data come from a study of a mutant IDH1 vaccine in newly diagnosed glioma. Study summary: Vaccines were begun 4-6 weeks after radiotherapy alone, or with temozolomide cycles. Patients were pretreated with radiotherapy, temozolomide, or both, mostly both. Broader study findings: Patients mounted vaccine-induced immune responses in about 93% of cases. Variations in leading peripheral T cell clonotypes appeared to have no connection with pseudoprogression.

Measured with immunoSEQ multiplex PCR; TCRdb has only the in-frame clones, and not every one. The repertoire consists of about 51,000 clones, with roughly 78% occurring once and the leading ten covering roughly 5%. V lost 0 bases to trimming and J lost 9 bases; unmatched junction nucleotides: 8. The CDR3 sequence is 15 residues long. Looked up from germline, CDR1 is SGHRS and CDR2 is YFSETQ. The input for sequencing was PBMCs, taken from a glioma patient whose treatment included an IDH1 peptide vaccine. The V gene is TRBV5-1, the J gene TRBJ2-5; 10 nucleotides agree with TRBD1. The sequence was collected from a man aged 50-59 years with glioma. CDR3 protein: CASSLGQGARGAQYF. Here the CDR3 DNA reads TGCGCCAGCAGCTTGGGACAGGGGGCCCGAGGGGCCCAGTACTTC.